This TCR beta chain was documented in a study of tumor-infiltrating lymphocytes in primary liver carcinoma. The investigators made TCR beta cDNA from approximately 0.5 ug total RNA, using a constant-region primer. Nested multiplex PCR, run for three rounds with slightly modified ARM-PCR, yielded TCR beta libraries. TCRdb itself ran the multiplex PCR reads through MiXCR, one entry per CDR3 protein. The sample carries around 170,000 distinct CDR3 sequences, less than 65% recorded once. A remark on this clonotype: The antigen is unknown. A junction end diverges from the germline sequence, so it may reflect a read error.

Blood RNA came from unsorted whole blood; germline DNA was also extracted. Those patients suffered from chronic HBV infection and were treatment-naive. Points from the study as a whole: Tumors reached a significantly greater top-250-clone fraction than blood did (p = 0.039).

Sequencing was carried out using peripheral blood. The receptor's source is a middle-aged man with primary liver carcinoma and hepatitis B virus infection.

In DNA, the CDR3 is TGCAGCGTCCGGACCAGCGGGGCCCGCACAGTTACGCAGTATTTT. It encodes CSVRTSGARTVTQYF. The chain combines TRBV29-1 with TRBJ2-3, with 7 bases that match TRBD2. This CDR3 has 15 residues. From germline, CDR1 is SQVTM and CDR2 ANQGSEA.